This is a list of T cell receptor beta chains from one sample in a study of T cells after yellow fever vaccination. TCRdb independently ran MiXCR on the 5' RACE reads; one entry per CDR3 protein. The sample yields roughly 160,000 distinct CDR3 sequences, about a tenth seen once. Sequencing used CD8+ T cells sorted from PBMCs, obtained 45 days after the yellow fever booster vaccination. The receptor set was obtained from a man aged 18 to 29 who received the YFV17D yellow fever vaccine. Each CDR3 is given with its conserved first and last residue. Not all rows give a size; the values are once, few, many and, for expanded clones, a class.

j_gene	v_gene	abundance	CDR3aa
TRBJ2-7	TRBV7-8	-	CASSFVTSGGYEQYF
TRBJ2-3	TRBV12-3/TRBV12-4	-	CASSPPPDTQYF
TRBJ1-1	TRBV7-9	many	CASSSSSNPEAFF
TRBJ1-1	TRBV12-3/TRBV12-4	few	CASSMTTEAFF
TRBJ2-1	TRBV7-9	many	CASSGGLAGATYNEQFF
TRBJ2-1	TRBV7-2	-	CASAAGAYNEQFF
TRBJ2-2	TRBV10-1	few	CASSETRLINTGELFF
TRBJ2-3	TRBV7-2	few	CASSLVGGYTDTQYF
TRBJ2-1	TRBV6-5	few	CASSYSHGGEQFF
TRBJ2-1	TRBV9	few	CASSVGLSDHNEQFF
TRBJ2-2	TRBV11-2	once	CASSPGLVNTGELFF
TRBJ2-7	TRBV4-2	few	CASSQSPYEQYF
TRBJ2-1	TRBV19	-	CASASSSYNEQFF
TRBJ1-1	TRBV7-9	-	CASSRGAGNEAFF
TRBJ2-5	TRBV15	few	CATRQQETQYF
TRBJ1-4	TRBV5-1	-	CASSPSPLQGLFF